This TCR beta chain is drawn from a study of glioma-infiltrating T cells. The wider study: Samples included WHO grade II oligodendrogliomas or astrocytomas and initial-diagnosis grade IV glioblastomas. Before surgery, glioma patients received dexamethasone for at most six days.

TCR alpha and beta CDR3 regions were amplified from RNA using iRepertoire nested multiplex PCR. MiXCR was run by TCRdb on the multiplex PCR reads, yielding one entry per CDR3 protein. The data show 300,000 to 400,000 distinct CDR3 sequences, roughly two fifths seen once. V was pared by 7 bases and J by 0 bases, with 10 bases between. The germline V gene has CDR1 SQVTM and CDR2 ANQGSEA. This CDR3 contains 13 residues. This TCR was sampled from a human donor with low-grade glioma or glioblastoma, undergoing nonglioma brain surgery, or in good health (not recorded which). The sample comprised glioma tissue, nonneoplastic brain tissue, or PBMCs (not recorded which). J is TRBJ2-1 and V is TRBV29-1; a possible D gene is TRBD2 (5 bases). The DNA of the CDR3 is TGCAGCGCCTCGGGGTTCTCCTACAATGAGCAGTTCTTC. Its translation: CSASGFSYNEQFF.